This T cell receptor (beta chain) was obtained from a study of T cell responses to AZD1222 COVID-19 vaccine. General study results and limits: Donors skewed white British and female; clonal diversity was possibly underestimated. Repertoires were obtained solely post-peak T cell response.

Libraries were prepared by immunoSEQ multiplex PCR; TCRdb keeps only in-frame clonotypes and omits some of them. The sample includes 150,000 to 200,000 clones, 70% to 90% of them seen just once. The CDR3 is 13 residues long, counting both termini. Germline values: CDR1 MNHNS, CDR2 SASEGT. Recipients boosted at about 4 weeks or about 12 weeks are pooled. Concerning this clone itself: What it binds is not known. This likely comes from a read error, as the CDR3 has no conserved phenylalanine or tryptophan at its end. It is unclear where the CDR3 begins or ends on the DNA, so no DNA is shown, and the CDR3 is as TCRdb lists it.

The chain links TRBV6-1 to TRBJ1-2; the listed D gene, TRBD1, was not tested against the DNA. The sequences come from peripheral blood, collected 28 days after the second AZD1222 dose. This clonotype originated in an adult who received the AZD1222 COVID-19 vaccine. CDR3 region: CASSDGQASWPLL.